This T cell receptor (beta chain) was sequenced during a study of control samples from healthy donors and cancer patients. Using immunoSEQ multiplex PCR, the repertoire was profiled, and TCRdb retains in-frame clones only, with some absent. The sample holds 85,000 to 95,000 clones, roughly 92% seen once. The germline V and J ends were trimmed by 4 bases and 8 bases, with 13 bases remaining between them. Germline CDR1 is SGHNT and CDR2 is YYREEE (reference sequence). The CDR3 totals 13 residues. The sample consisted of blood. The receptor comes from a woman in her 30s in good health. The rearrangement uses TRBV5-4 and TRBJ2-4, with D possibly being TRBD2 (5 bases). The CDR3 bases are TGTGCCAGCAGCCGACCGGGAACGGACATTCAGTACTTC. Protein product: CASSRPGTDIQYF.